The rows below give T cell receptor beta chains drawn from one sample of a study of blood T cell repertoires in COVID-19. Sequencing was performed with immunoSEQ multiplex PCR; in TCRdb, only in-frame clones are kept and a portion is missing. The sample holds roughly 200,000 clones; over 70% are singletons and the top ten take around 7%. Sequenced: peripheral blood. These receptors were collected from a middle-aged woman with COVID-19, enrolled during active disease. CDR3s include the opening cysteine and the closing phenylalanine or tryptophan. D genes are given only for firm matches. Only part of the rows carry a size: once, few, many, or a class if the clone is expanded.

abundance,j_gene,v_gene,d_gene,CDR3aa,CDR3nt
.,TRBJ2-2,TRBV9,TRBD2,CASSVASGPSGELFF,TGTGCCAGCAGCGTAGCTAGCGGACCGTCCGGGGAGCTGTTTTTT
.,TRBJ1-2,TRBV28,.,CACGGAYGYTF,TGTGCCTGTGGGGGGGCGTATGGCTACACCTTC
.,TRBJ1-4,TRBV6-4,.,CASSVRESEKLFF,TGTGCCAGCAGTGTCAGGGAATCCGAAAAACTGTTTTTT
.,TRBJ1-3,TRBV11-2,.,CASSLERVTGNTIYF,TGTGCCAGCAGCTTAGAGCGAGTGACTGGAAACACCATATATTTT
.,TRBJ2-1,TRBV10-2,.,CASSVVGASYNEQFF,TGCGCCAGCAGTGTTGTGGGCGCCAGTTACAATGAGCAGTTCTTC
once,TRBJ1-4,TRBV5-1,.,CASRGEGKLFF,TGCGCCAGCAGAGGAGAGGGAAAACTGTTTTTT
.,TRBJ2-1,TRBV3-1/TRBV3-2,TRBD1,CASSLRTGPYNEQFF,TGTGCCAGCAGCCTAAGGACAGGGCCGTACAATGAGCAGTTCTTC
.,TRBJ2-3,TRBV10-3,.,CAITGPTTDTQYF,TGTGCCATCACAGGCCCCACCACAGATACGCAGTATTTT
.,TRBJ2-2,TRBV6-4,.,CASSDSQEGGELFF,TGTGCCAGCAGTGACTCGCAGGAGGGGGGGGAGCTGTTTTTT
once,TRBJ1-1,TRBV24-1,.,CATSENPASRFGKNTEAFF,TGTGCCACCAGTGAGAATCCCGCCTCGCGTTTCGGGAAGAACACTGAAGCTTTCTTT
.,TRBJ2-5,TRBV18,TRBD1,CASSPPDRGRQETQYF,TGTGCCAGCTCACCACCAGACAGGGGCAGGCAAGAGACCCAGTACTTC
.,TRBJ2-5,TRBV5-1,TRBD2,CASSSGLAGVETQYF,TGCGCCAGCAGCTCAGGACTAGCGGGAGTTGAGACCCAGTACTTC
.,TRBJ2-7,TRBV9,TRBD2,CASSVRVGGPYEQYF,TGTGCCAGCAGCGTTAGGGTGGGAGGGCCCTACGAGCAGTACTTC
.,TRBJ2-3,TRBV28,TRBD1,CASSLWTGPDTQYF,TGTGCCAGCAGTTTATGGACAGGGCCAGATACGCAGTATTTT
few,TRBJ1-5,TRBV11-2,TRBD1,CASSLDTGGGQPQHF,TGTGCCAGCAGCTTAGATACAGGGGGAGGCCAGCCCCAGCATTTT
few,TRBJ1-6,TRBV6-5,.,CASSYSATTYNSPLHF,TGTGCCAGCAGTTACTCGGCCACAACCTATAATTCACCCCTCCACTTT
.,TRBJ1-4,TRBV28,.,CASSSPGLPLFF,TGTGCCAGCAGTTCCCCCGGACTCCCACTGTTTTTT
few,TRBJ1-1,TRBV12-5,TRBD1,CASGFRTGSTEAFF,TGTGCTAGTGGTTTCCGGACAGGGAGCACTGAAGCTTTCTTT
.,TRBJ2-7,TRBV6-1,.,CASSEADGTSRPLTYEQYF,TGTGCCAGCAGTGAAGCGGACGGGACATCCCGACCGCTAACCTACGAGCAGTACTTC
.,TRBJ2-3,TRBV19,TRBD2,CASTITSGGSDTQYF,TGTGCCAGTACTATTACTAGCGGGGGGTCAGATACGCAGTATTTT